Below, 21 T cell receptor beta chains from the same sample are listed, as sequenced in a study of blood T cells in healthy people across ages. Next came a second PCR, run for about 6 to 11 cycles, which used a sample-barcoded 5' primer along with a J-beta primer mix. TCRdb re-derived calls from the 5' RACE reads in MiXCR, one entry per CDR3 protein. This sample has about 1,000,000 distinct CDR3 sequences, with under 45% found just once. The specimen sequenced was blood. These receptors originate from a woman aged 60-75 years in good health.

This chain joins TRBV7-2 and TRBJ2-5; possible D gene TRBD2, 6 bases. Germline assignment: CDR1 SGHTA and CDR2 FQGNSA. The CDR3 is made up of 15 amino acids. The V gene lost 0 bases and the J gene lost 4 bases, with 12 bases spanning the gap. CDR3 nucleotides: TGTGCCAGCAGCTTAGCGCGGCAGGGAGGAGAGACCCAGTACTTC. Amino acids: CASSLARQGGETQYF.

In nucleotides, the CDR3 is TGCAGCGTTGAAGTCCCAAGACAGGGGTGGCGGCAAGAGACCCAGTACTTC. This translates into CSVEVPRQGWRQETQYF. The chain uses TRBV29-1 and TRBJ2-5; 8 positions match TRBD1. The CDR3 contains 17 residues. Trimming cost V 1 base and J 2 bases; bases outside gene matches: 12. CDR1 is SQVTM and CDR2 is ANQGSEA in the germline V gene.

This sequence joins TRBV5-1 and TRBJ2-1; no clear D gene. The CDR3 covers 14 residues. V was trimmed by 4 bases and J by 5 bases, leaving 13 bases between them. CDR1 is SGHRS, CDR2 YFSETQ, per germline. CDR3 sequence: CASSPISSNNEQFF. The CDR3 DNA reads TGCGCCAGCAGCCCCATCAGCAGCAACAATGAGCAGTTCTTC.

The rearrangement links TRBV20-1 to TRBJ2-1, with unresolved D. Germline V lookup: CDR1 DFQATT, CDR2 SNEGSKA (reference sequence). Trimming removed 1 base from V and 6 bases from J, with 13 bases in between. The CDR3 sequence is 14 residues long. The CDR3 coding sequence is TGCAGTGCTAGAGGCCAGTTCGTCGTCAATGAGCAGTTCTTC. Protein sequence: CSARGQFVVNEQFF.

This clonotype was recorded at least ten times. The rearrangement joins TRBV4-1 to TRBJ2-7; D possibly matches TRBD1 or TRBD2 (6 bases each). Per the germline V gene, CDR1 is MGHRA and CDR2 is YSYEKL. The CDR3 covers 15 residues. Trimming took off 1 base at V and 2 bases at J, with 12 bases between the two ends. The CDR3 reads CASSQGRGGTYEQYF. The CDR3 DNA reads as TGCGCCAGCAGCCAAGGCAGGGGAGGCACCTACGAGCAGTACTTC.

The gene calls are TRBV14 and TRBJ2-7; D assignment may be TRBD1 or TRBD2 (6 bases each). V shed 5 bases and J shed 3 bases, with 23 bases lying between them. Germline V CDR1 and CDR2: SGHDN, FVKESK. This CDR3 comprises 17 residues. CDR3 nucleotides: TGTGCCAGCAGCGCCCTCGGCCAGGGGCGGGATTTCTACGAGCAGTACTTC. This translates into CASSALGQGRDFYEQYF.

This clonotype occurred once. The CDR3 sequence is CASSLPGRAAFF. CDR3 nucleotide sequence: TGTGCCAGCAGTTTGCCGGGCAGGGCGGCTTTCTTT. The rearrangement joins TRBV27 to TRBJ1-1; a possible D gene is TRBD1 (5 bases). Trimming left V 3 bases short and J 11 bases short, with 13 bases between. The CDR3 has 12 residues. The germline CDR1 and CDR2 sequences are MNHEY and SMNVEV (reference sequence).

The chain joins TRBV11-1 to TRBJ2-7; 9 positions match TRBD1. The CDR3 contains 18 residues. J lost 1 base, V lost 6 bases, and 16 bases had no gene match. Germline CDR1 reads SGHAT; CDR2 reads FQDESV (reference sequence). The chain's CDR3 is CASSSRSGQGFLSYEQYF. In DNA, the CDR3 is TGTGCCAGCAGTTCACGGAGCGGACAGGGGTTCTTGTCCTACGAGCAGTACTTC.

Regarding this clonotype: One end of the junction fails to match germline, which may point to a read error. J is TRBJ2-7 and V is TRBV12-3 or TRBV12-4; perhaps TRBD2 as D (6 bases). The CDR3 is 13 amino acids. CDR3 coding DNA: TGTGCCGGCAGTTATGGGACTCCCCGCGAGCAGTACTTC. This encodes CAGSYGTPREQYF.

The J gene is TRBJ2-1, the V gene TRBV13, with TRBD2 matching over 8 bases. CDR3 length: 17 residues. Per germline, CDR1 PRHDT and CDR2 FYEKMQ (reference sequence). The V gene end was trimmed by 5 bases and the J gene end by 0 bases; junction bases not matched to a gene: 9. For the CDR3, the DNA is TGTGCCAGCAGCCCCGTCGGGGGGGGCAGCTCCTACAATGAGCAGTTCTTC. Amino acid sequence: CASSPVGGGSSYNEQFF.

V is TRBV25-1 and J is TRBJ2-1; TRBD1 is a possible D gene (5 bases). V lost 3 bases and J lost 0, with 12 bases in between. Germline-derived CDR1 and CDR2 are MGHDK and SYGVNS. The CDR3 covers 16 residues. The CDR3 DNA reads as TGTGCCAGCAGTGACAGGGCTTCAAGCTCCTACAATGAGCAGTTCTTC. Residues: CASSDRASSSYNEQFF.

This clonotype was recorded at least ten times. The V gene is TRBV2, the J gene TRBJ2-1, with TRBD2 identical over 8 bases. The J segment lost 8 bases and the V segment lost 3 bases, leaving 9 bases of the junction unmatched. The CDR3 runs to 15 residues. Germline V lookup: CDR1 SNHLY, CDR2 FYNNEI. The CDR3 loop reads CASSELVAGSHEQFF. The DNA of the CDR3 is TGTGCCAGCAGTGAGTTGGTAGCGGGAAGCCATGAGCAGTTCTTC.

This clonotype showed up just a few times. This rearrangement joins TRBV4-2 to TRBJ2-7; possible D gene TRBD2, 6 bases. Germline V gene data show CDR1 as LGHNA and CDR2 as YNFKEQ. This CDR3 is built from 14 residues. The V end was cut by 1 base, the J end by 3 bases, with 10 bases between. CDR3 in amino acids: CASSQGTTHYEQYF. The CDR3 nucleotides are TGTGCCAGCAGCCAAGGGACTACCCACTACGAGCAGTACTTC.

This clonotype occurred a few times. The chain links TRBV5-5 to TRBJ2-7, with D possibly TRBD1 on 5 matching bases. The CDR3 sequence is 14 residues long. Trimming stripped 2 bases from V and 2 bases from J, with 11 bases between. The germline V gene encodes CDR1 SGHKS and CDR2 YYEKEE (reference sequence). CDR3 sequence reads: CASSLRGATYEQYF. The CDR3 nucleotides read TGTGCCAGCAGCTTACGTGGGGCAACCTACGAGCAGTACTTC.

This clonotype was seen many times. The chain recombines TRBV20-1 with TRBJ2-7; 7 bases align to TRBD2. The V gene's germline CDR1 is DFQATT and CDR2 SNEGSKA (reference sequence). This CDR3 comprises 13 residues. The trim removed 5 bases at V and 0 bases at J, leaving 4 bases unmatched. The CDR3: CSAPRTSSYEQYF. CDR3 sequence (DNA): TGCAGTGCTCCCCGGACTAGCTCCTACGAGCAGTACTTC.

The V and J genes are TRBV28 and TRBJ1-5; D unclear. V was cut by 6 bases and J by 3 bases, with 18 bases left in between. The CDR3 runs to 16 residues. The germline V gene encodes CDR1 MDHEN and CDR2 SYDVKM. This chain's CDR3 is CASRLLQEAPNQPQHF. DNA for the CDR3: TGTGCCAGCAGATTACTCCAAGAAGCCCCCAATCAGCCCCAGCATTTT.

This clonotype was observed many times. The chain links TRBV12-3 or TRBV12-4 to TRBJ1-1; possibly TRBD1 for D (6 bases). The CDR3 covers 13 residues. Trimming shortened V by 6 bases and J by 5 bases, and 13 bases separated the two germline ends. The chain's CDR3 is CASRPRGVTEAFF. CDR3 nucleotide sequence: TGTGCCAGCAGACCCAGGGGAGTGACTGAAGCTTTCTTT.

The chain joins TRBV27 to TRBJ2-3, with D uncertain. CDR3 length equals 15 residues. V shed 4 bases and J shed 1 base, with 12 bases lying between them. Germline loops: CDR1 MNHEY, CDR2 SMNVEV (reference sequence). The CDR3 protein is CASSSHTTRTDTQYF. The CDR3 coding sequence is TGTGCCAGCAGTTCCCACACAACCCGCACAGATACGCAGTATTTT.

This sequence joins TRBV6-6 and TRBJ2-1; TRBD1 matches 11 bases. CDR1 and CDR2 from the germline V gene are MNHNY and SVGAGI (reference sequence). This CDR3 spans 15 amino acids. After removal of 4 bases from V and 7 bases from J, the junction contained 6 bases not matched to a gene. CDR3 sequence: CASSSLGTGGNEQFF. CDR3 coding DNA: TGTGCCAGCAGTTCCCTAGGGACAGGGGGGAATGAGCAGTTCTTC.

On this clonotype: This may be a read error, as it is one base from a much larger clone. This chain uses TRBV6-2 or TRBV6-3 with TRBJ2-7; possibly TRBD1 for D (6 bases). The assigned J gene may be wrong: the sequence end matches TRBJ2-5 better. CDR1 and CDR2 from the germline V gene are MNHEY and SVGEGT. The CDR3 length is 13 residues. This CDR3 is CASGGQPMETQYF. CDR3 bases: TGTGCCAGCGGCGGACAGCCGATGGAGACCCAGTACTTC.

V usage is TRBV11-1 and J usage is TRBJ2-1, with 12 bases lining up with TRBD2. V trimming: 8 bases; J trimming: 5 bases; junction bases outside the gene matches: 7. Germline V gene lookup returns CDR1 SGHAT and CDR2 FQDESV (reference sequence). The CDR3 length is 15 residues. The CDR3, as DNA: TGTGCCAGCTCCGGACTAGCGGGAAGGGACAATGAGCAGTTCTTC. Encoded protein: CASSGLAGRDNEQFF. Complete variable domain (other parts from reference TRBV11-1 and TRBJ2-1): EAEVAQSPRYKITEKSQAVAFWCDPISGHATLYWYRQILGQGPELLVQFQDESVVDDSQLPKDRFSAERLKGVDSTLKIQPAELGDSAMYLCASSGLAGRDNEQFFGPGTRLTVL.